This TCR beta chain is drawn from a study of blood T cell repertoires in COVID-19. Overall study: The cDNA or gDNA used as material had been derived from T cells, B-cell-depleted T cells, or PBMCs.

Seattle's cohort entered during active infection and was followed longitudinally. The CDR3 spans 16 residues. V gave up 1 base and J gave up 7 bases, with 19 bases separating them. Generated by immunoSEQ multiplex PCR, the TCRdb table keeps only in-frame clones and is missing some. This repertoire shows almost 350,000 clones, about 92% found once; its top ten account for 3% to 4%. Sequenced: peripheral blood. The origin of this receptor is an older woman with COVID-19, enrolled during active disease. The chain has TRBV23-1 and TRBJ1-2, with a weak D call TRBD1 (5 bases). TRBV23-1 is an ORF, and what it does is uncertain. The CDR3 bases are TGCGCCAGCAGTCAATGGGGCCGGAGGGTCAGTTGTGGCTACACCTTC. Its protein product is CASSQWGRRVSCGYTF.